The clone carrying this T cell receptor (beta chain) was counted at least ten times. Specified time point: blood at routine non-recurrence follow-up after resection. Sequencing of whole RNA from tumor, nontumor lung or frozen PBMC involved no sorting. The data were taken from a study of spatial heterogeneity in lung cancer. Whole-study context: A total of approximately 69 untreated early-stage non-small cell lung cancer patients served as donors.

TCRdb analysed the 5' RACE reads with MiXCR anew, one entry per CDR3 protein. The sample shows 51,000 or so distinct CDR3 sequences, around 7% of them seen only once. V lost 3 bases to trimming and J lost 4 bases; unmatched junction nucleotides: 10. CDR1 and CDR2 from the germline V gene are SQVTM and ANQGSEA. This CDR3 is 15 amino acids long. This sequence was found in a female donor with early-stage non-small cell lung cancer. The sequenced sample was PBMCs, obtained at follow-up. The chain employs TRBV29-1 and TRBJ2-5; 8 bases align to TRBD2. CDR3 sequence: CSVEGQRGRRETQYF. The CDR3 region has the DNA TGCAGCGTTGAGGGTCAGCGGGGGCGGAGAGAGACCCAGTACTTC. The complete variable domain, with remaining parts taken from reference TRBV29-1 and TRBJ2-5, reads SAVISQKPSRDICQRGTSLTIQCQVDSQVTMMFWYRQQPGQSLTLIATANQGSEATYESGFVIDKFPISRPNLTFSTLTVSNMSPEDSSIYLCSVEGQRGRRETQYFGPGTRLLVL.